The present T cell receptor (beta chain) was sequenced within a study of beta chain features in type 1 diabetes. The wider study: The patient and healthy donor groups were comparable for age, gender and cell yields. Over all samples combined, some 99,000,000 sorted cells were examined. General study points: More deletions and fewer insertions at VDJ junctions were seen in type 1 diabetes patients.

The entirety of the isolated RNA underwent reverse transcription, so expressed TCRB transcripts were sequenced. Mean yield for stem cell-like memory T cell samples was approximately 950,000 reads. Data came from immunoSEQ multiplex PCR; TCRdb stores just in-frame clones and leaves some out. The sample lists tens of thousands of clones; roughly 45% were seen once. The count of this clone is one. The antigen remains undetermined. CDR1 and CDR2 from the germline V gene are SGHTA and FQGTGA. The CDR3 is made up of 13 amino acids. V lost 5 bases, J lost 8 bases, and 14 bases lay in between. J is TRBJ2-3 and V is TRBV7-3; no reliable D call. The sequence was collected from a woman aged 25-40 years in good health. The source material was stem cell memory CD4+ T cells from blood. The CDR3 here is CASSSRTRGTQYF. The CDR3, as DNA: TGTGCCAGCAGCAGCAGAACCCGAGGTACGCAGTATTTT.